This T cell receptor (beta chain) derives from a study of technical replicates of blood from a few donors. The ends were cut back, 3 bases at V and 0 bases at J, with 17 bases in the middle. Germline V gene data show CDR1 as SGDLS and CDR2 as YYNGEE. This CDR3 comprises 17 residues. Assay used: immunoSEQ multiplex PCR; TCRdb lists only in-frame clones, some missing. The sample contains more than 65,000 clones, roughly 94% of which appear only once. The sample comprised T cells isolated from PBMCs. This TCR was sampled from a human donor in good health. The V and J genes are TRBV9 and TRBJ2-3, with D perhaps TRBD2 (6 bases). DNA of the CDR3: TGTGCCAGCAGCGCCCGGTCTAGCGACCCGAGCACAGATACGCAGTATTTT. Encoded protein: CASSARSSDPSTDTQYF.